This T cell receptor beta chain was sequenced for a study of OX40 agonist ivuxolimab in advanced cancers. Study-level background: Ivuxolimab was a fully human IgG2 agonistic monoclonal antibody targeting the costimulatory receptor OX40 (CD134). In the dose-escalation cohort, 75% to 90% of patients were male, and the mean age was 60 years with a range of about 20 to 80. Of the roughly 52 dose-escalation patients, hepatocellular carcinoma was present in 19, melanoma in around 15, renal cell carcinoma in 9 and head and neck cancer in 9. Partial responses occurred in three dose-escalation patients: two with cutaneous melanoma and one with hepatocellular carcinoma. Intravenous ivuxolimab was administered to patients every 2 weeks at six dose levels: 0.01, 0.1, 0.3, 1.5, 3 and 10 mg/kg. The paper describes the monotherapy dose-escalation part (N ≈ 52 patients) of the phase I trial of ivuxolimab. Peripheral TCRbeta sequencing aimed to test whether ivuxolimab altered TCR sequence diversity and caused clonal T-cell expansion. Patients were allowed to have had prior anti-PD-1, anti-PD-L1 or anti-CTLA-4 therapy, and approximately 40% of the dose-escalation patients had been treated with checkpoint inhibitors.

For sequencing of the TCRbeta CDR3 region, genomic DNA was extracted from the sorted cells. TCRbeta CDR3 regions were sequenced using the immunoSEQ Assay. The source is immuneACCESS, and TCRdb retained only in-frame sequences with V and J called. Part of the clones is not carried over; for the studies checked, unresolved V genes explain less than half of this, and the remainder is unexplained. The sample has 100,000 to 150,000 clones on record, just under 95% of them singletons. The ten largest clones represent 0.8% to 1% of the sample. V gives up 6 bases and J gives up 2 bases, and the segment between their germline ends measures 10 bases. Spanning cysteine to phenylalanine, the CDR3 consists of 13 amino acids. Only CDR3 DNA remains: 39 bases, in frame from the first base. Taken from the germline V gene, the CDR1 and CDR2 loops are MGHDK and SYGVNS. With regard to this clone: What antigen it recognizes has not been identified. Base quality data are lacking; no much larger clone is found one base away.

The paper as a whole reports these results and caveats: After ivuxolimab, CD8+ T cells had more expanded clones than CD4+ T cells on average. The antigen specificity of the peripheral T cells that underwent clonal expansion was not determined. In the 0.1-3.0 mg/kg groups, partial responders were among the patients with the lowest normalized peripheral clonal expansion, particularly in CD8+ T cells. At doses of 0.1 to 3.0 mg/kg, clonal expansion of both CD4+ and CD8+ T cells in blood was seen between baseline and week 6. Low levels of normalized T-cell clonal expansion were also seen in some patients who did not respond.

Patients with autoimmune disease history or receiving systemic immunosuppression were excluded from the trial. Peripheral blood for TCR sequencing was collected from all dose cohorts at baseline, on cycle 4 day 1, and on cycle 7 day 1. Samples came from an open-label, multicenter, first-in-human phase I dose-escalation trial of ivuxolimab. Adults with locally advanced or metastatic head and neck squamous cell, hepatocellular, melanoma or renal cell carcinoma were enrolled in the trial. Before TCR sequencing, CD4+ T cells and CD8+ T cells from peripheral blood were sorted into separate populations. This specimen consisted of CD4+ or CD8+ T cells sorted from blood, obtained in a trial of the OX40 agonist ivuxolimab. This sequence uses TRBV25-1 and TRBJ1-2, with the D gene call left open. This clonotype was sampled from an adult with an advanced solid tumor such as melanoma, head and neck, liver or kidney cancer. The sequence in DNA is TGTGCCAGCAGGGCCTTGGGGAACTATGGCTACACCTTC. Translated, it reads CASRALGNYGYTF.